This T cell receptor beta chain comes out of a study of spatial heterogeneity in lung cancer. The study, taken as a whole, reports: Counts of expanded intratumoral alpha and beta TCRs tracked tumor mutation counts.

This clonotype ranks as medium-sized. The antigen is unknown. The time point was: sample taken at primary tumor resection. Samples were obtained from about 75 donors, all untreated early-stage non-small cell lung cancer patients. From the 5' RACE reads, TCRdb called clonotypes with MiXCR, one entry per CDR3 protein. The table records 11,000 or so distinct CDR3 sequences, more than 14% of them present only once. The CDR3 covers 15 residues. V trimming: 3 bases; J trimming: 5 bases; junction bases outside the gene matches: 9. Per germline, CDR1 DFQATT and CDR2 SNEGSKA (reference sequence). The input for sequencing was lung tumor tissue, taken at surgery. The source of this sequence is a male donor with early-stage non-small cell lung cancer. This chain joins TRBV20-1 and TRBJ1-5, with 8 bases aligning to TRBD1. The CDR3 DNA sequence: TGCAGTGCTAGTCCCCTGGGACAGGATCATCAGCCCCAGCATTTT. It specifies CSASPLGQDHQPQHF.